This entry features one T cell receptor (beta chain) sequence. The record originates from a study of long-term antiretroviral therapy in people with HIV. The authors ran the immunoSEQ assay, v3.0, at survey level. TCRdb's table, derived via immunoSEQ multiplex PCR, lists solely in-frame clones and lacks some. Of 7,500 to 9,500 clones in the sample, 84% were seen once. The content of samples before DNA extraction was roughly 0.9-11 million cryopreserved PBMC. V lost 1 base to trimming and J lost 8 bases, with 14 bases between them. Germline assignment: CDR1 GTSNPN and CDR2 SVGIG (reference sequence). The CDR3 sequence is 14 residues long.

The input for sequencing was unsorted PBMCs, taken 0.3 years before starting antiretroviral therapy. This TCR was sampled from a man younger than 45 with HIV. The chain links TRBV30 to TRBJ1-4; tentatively, D is TRBD1 (5 bases). The DNA for the CDR3 is TGTGCCTGGAGTGGGGGGGAGGCTCAGGAAAAACTGTTTTTT. This gives the protein CAWSGGEAQEKLFF.